These T cell receptor beta chains were read from a single sample in a study of T cells in lung cancer brain metastases. The table came from immunoSEQ multiplex PCR; TCRdb's copy has only in-frame clones and leaves some out. This table holds around 900 clones, 93% found once. Source material: tumor tissue from the primary lung tumor. These receptors all come from a woman in her forties with non-small cell lung cancer. CDR3s include the opening cysteine and the closing phenylalanine or tryptophan. The D gene is left open where the match is weak. Rows give clone size only sometimes, using once, few, many, or a class for an expanded clone.

J,V,D,length,size,DNA,CDR3
TRBJ1-2,TRBV5-6,TRBD1,16,.,TGTGCCAGCAGCTTGGGACTTACGGGACAGGGCTATGGCTACACCTTC,CASSLGLTGQGYGYTF
TRBJ2-3,TRBV5-1,.,12,.,TGCGCCAGCAGCCTCGGATCGGATACGCAGTATTTT,CASSLGSDTQYF
TRBJ2-7,TRBV11-2,.,15,.,TGTGCCAGCAGCTTATTCGGGACTCAATCGGGCGAGCAGTACTTC,CASSLFGTQSGEQYF
TRBJ1-2,TRBV5-1,.,12,.,TGCGCCAGCGCCGGGGCCAACTATGGCTACACCTTC,CASAGANYGYTF
TRBJ1-1,TRBV21-1,.,16,.,TGTGCCAGCAGCACCCCGGACAGGGGGCAGAACACTGAAGCTTTCTTT,CASSTPDRGQNTEAFF
TRBJ2-3,TRBV5-1,.,16,.,TGCGCCAGCAGCCCAGCCCGGGGGACTAGCACAGATACGCAGTATTTT,CASSPARGTSTDTQYF
TRBJ2-7,TRBV9,.,13,.,TGTGCCAGTAGTTATGGTCTCTCCTACGAGCAGTACTTC,CASSYGLSYEQYF
TRBJ2-5,TRBV14,.,13,.,TGTGCCAGCAGCCACCTGGCGAGGGAGACCCAGTACTTC,CASSHLARETQYF
TRBJ1-1,TRBV7-8,TRBD1,14,.,TGTGCCAGCAGCATACGGACAGGGGGGGCTGAAGCTTTCTTT,CASSIRTGGAEAFF
TRBJ1-5,TRBV2,.,13,.,TGTGCCAGCATCTTCAATAGCAATCAGCCCCAGCATTTT,CASIFNSNQPQHF
TRBJ2-7,TRBV2,TRBD2,15,.,TGTGCCAGCAGCGGGACTAGCGGGAGGTCCTACGAGCAGTACTTC,CASSGTSGRSYEQYF
TRBJ1-1,TRBV29-1,.,13,.,TGCAGCGTTGCTTGGACGGCGAACACTGAAGCTTTCTTT,CSVAWTANTEAFF
TRBJ2-2,TRBV6-1,TRBD1,14,few,TGTGCCAGCACCGAAGGGACAGACACCGGGGAGCTGTTTTTT,CASTEGTDTGELFF
TRBJ1-1,TRBV18,.,16,.,TGTGCCAGCTCACCATATAGTACAGGGATGAACACTGAAGCTTTCTTT,CASSPYSTGMNTEAFF
TRBJ1-2,TRBV7-3,.,14,.,TGTGCCAGCAGCTTAGGGCCCGACCTCTATGGCTACACCTTC,CASSLGPDLYGYTF
TRBJ2-1,TRBV5-7,TRBD2,13,.,TGTGCTTGCGGGAGGGCCATGTACAATGAGCAGTTCTTC,CACGRAMYNEQFF
TRBJ2-1,TRBV19,TRBD2,15,.,TGTGCCAGTACCCTAGCGGGAGGAACCTACAATGAGCAGTTCTTC,CASTLAGGTYNEQFF
TRBJ1-4,TRBV7-6,.,13,.,TGTGCCAGCAGCCAGGGGACCTATGAAAAACTGTTTTTT,CASSQGTYEKLFF
TRBJ2-5,TRBV9,TRBD2,16,once,TGTGCCAGCAGCGTAGCGGCGGGAGGAGGGGCAGAGACCCAGTACTTC,CASSVAAGGGAETQYF
TRBJ1-6,TRBV7-9,.,14,few,TGTGCCAGCAGTTGGTCGGAAACCTATTCACCCCTTCACTTT,CASSWSETYSPLHF
TRBJ1-1,TRBV25-1,.,12,once,TGTGCCAGCAGTGAGTTGAACACTGAAGCTTTCTTT,CASSELNTEAFF
TRBJ2-1,TRBV5-1,TRBD1,15,.,TGCGCCAGCAGCATAGGGGGCGGACACTACAATGAGCAGTTCTTC,CASSIGGGHYNEQFF
TRBJ2-3,TRBV5-3,TRBD2,18,.,TGTGCCAGAAGCCAGAGCCTAGCGGGAGGAACTAGCACAGATACGCAGTATTTT,CARSQSLAGGTSTDTQYF
TRBJ2-7,TRBV30,.,13,.,TGTGCCTGGAGTTTACGGGGCAAGGGCGAGCAGTACTTC,CAWSLRGKGEQYF
TRBJ2-7,TRBV19,.,12,.,TGTGCCAGTAGTTTGCAGGGCCACGAGCAGTACTTC,CASSLQGHEQYF
TRBJ1-5,TRBV19,.,13,once,TGTGCCAGTACCAGTTATAGCAATCAGCCCCAGCATTTT,CASTSYSNQPQHF
TRBJ1-4,TRBV30,TRBD1,14,once,TGTGCCTGGAGTGTAGGGACAGGGAACGAAAAACTGTTTTTT,CAWSVGTGNEKLFF
TRBJ2-1,TRBV7-9,.,14,.,TGTGCCAGCACCCTTAGGGGAGTGGTCAATGAGCAGTTCTTC,CASTLRGVVNEQFF
TRBJ2-1,TRBV7-9,.,13,once,TGTGCCAGCAGCTTAGAACGGAACAATGAGCAGTTCTTC,CASSLERNNEQFF
TRBJ2-3,TRBV5-1,.,15,.,TGCGCCAGCAGCCCGGACTCGATCAGCGCAGATACGCAGTATTTT,CASSPDSISADTQYF
TRBJ1-1,TRBV2,.,12,.,TGTGCCAGCAGTGGAGATCATGGTGGAGCTTTCTTT,CASSGDHGGAFF
TRBJ2-7,TRBV19,.,14,once,TGTGCCAGTAGCGTCGGAGGCAGTTCCTACGAGCAGTACTTC,CASSVGGSSYEQYF
TRBJ2-5,TRBV30,.,15,few,TGTGCCTGGAGTTCAAAGGTCGGGCTTCGAGAGACCCAGTACTTC,CAWSSKVGLRETQYF
TRBJ2-3,TRBV29-1,TRBD2,12,.,TGCAGCGTTTCCCTAGCGGGAGATACGCAGTATTTT,CSVSLAGDTQYF
TRBJ1-4,TRBV7-9,.,12,.,TGTGCCAGCAGCTTAGAGGGACTCAAACTGTTTTTT,CASSLEGLKLFF
TRBJ1-2,TRBV25-1,.,12,.,TGTGCCAGCAGTTTGGACAACCATGACTACACCTTC,CASSLDNHDYTF
TRBJ1-1,TRBV30,.,13,.,TGTGCCTGGAGTGTGACTATGAACACTGAAGCTTTCTTT,CAWSVTMNTEAFF
TRBJ2-7,TRBV28,.,11,.,TGTGCCAGCAGTCGATACTACGAGCAGTACTTC,CASSRYYEQYF
TRBJ2-7,TRBV30,TRBD1,14,once,TGTGCCTGGAGTGTGTGGGACAGTTCCTACGAGCAGTACTTC,CAWSVWDSSYEQYF
TRBJ1-4,TRBV30,.,13,.,TGTGCCTGGAGATCAAGGGGCCCAGAAAAACTGTTTTTT,CAWRSRGPEKLFF
TRBJ2-2,TRBV11-2,TRBD2,16,.,TGTGCCAGCAGCCAAGGGCTAGCGGATAACACCGGGGAGCTGTTTTTT,CASSQGLADNTGELFF
TRBJ1-1,TRBV6-5,TRBD1,14,.,TGTGCCAGCAGTCCCCGGACAGGGAACACTGAAGCTTTCTTT,CASSPRTGNTEAFF
TRBJ2-2,TRBV10-3,.,16,.,TGTGCCATCAGCCGAGCAGGAGGCCGTAACACCGGGGAGCTGTTTTTT,CAISRAGGRNTGELFF
TRBJ2-7,TRBV28,TRBD1,14,.,TGTGCCAGCAAGGGTACGGGACAGTGGTCCGAGCAGTACTTC,CASKGTGQWSEQYF
TRBJ1-2,TRBV4-1,TRBD1,14,.,TGCGTCAGCAGCCCCTCAGGGGGCGCGGGTGGCTACACCTTC,CVSSPSGGAGGYTF
TRBJ2-7,TRBV27,TRBD1,15,.,TGTGCCAGCAGTCGTCACCCCGGACAGGGGTACGAGCAGTACTTC,CASSRHPGQGYEQYF
TRBJ2-5,TRBV29-1,TRBD2,14,.,TGCAGCGTTAAACTAGCGGGAGGAACAGAGACCCAGTACTTC,CSVKLAGGTETQYF
TRBJ2-5,TRBV6-6,.,15,.,TGTGCCAGCAGTCGAGGAGACGGGTACCAAGAGACCCAGTACTTC,CASSRGDGYQETQYF
TRBJ1-6,TRBV5-1,.,14,once,TGCGCCAGCAGCACCGACAGGATTAATTCACCCCTCCACTTT,CASSTDRINSPLHF
TRBJ1-1,TRBV27,.,14,.,TGTGCCAGCAGTTTAATTTACATGAACACTGAAGCTTTCTTT,CASSLIYMNTEAFF
TRBJ2-3,TRBV27,TRBD2,17,.,TGTGCCAGCAGTTTATCGCCACTAGCGAGTATCACAGATACGCAGTATTTT,CASSLSPLASITDTQYF
TRBJ1-2,TRBV9,.,12,.,TGTGCCAGCAGCGCAGGGGTTTTTGGCTACACCTTC,CASSAGVFGYTF
TRBJ2-5,TRBV11-2,.,13,.,TGTGCCAGCAGCCCCAGGGTTCGGGAGACCCAGTACTTC,CASSPRVRETQYF
TRBJ2-5,TRBV11-2,.,13,.,TGTGCCAGCACTGGCAGGGAACAAGAGACCCAGTACTTC,CASTGREQETQYF
TRBJ1-4,TRBV7-9,TRBD1,16,.,TGTGCCAGCAGCTTAAGGGGACAGGGAACTAATGAAAAACTGTTTTTT,CASSLRGQGTNEKLFF